These 7 T cell receptor beta chains originate from one sample sequenced in a study of identifying expanded T cells in peripheral blood. Method: immunoSEQ multiplex PCR; TCRdb's copy keeps in-frame clones and lacks some. The sample includes some 78,000 clones, 80% to 85% of them seen just once. The material sequenced was blood. Receptors originate from a person aged 18 to 75 in good health.

This clone was seen only once. V is TRBV27 and J is TRBJ2-7, with 8 bases fitting TRBD1. Germline CDR1 is MNHEY and CDR2 is SMNVEV (reference sequence). The CDR3 is made up of 13 amino acids. V dropped 4 bases and J dropped 7; count of bases not matched to a gene: 6. The CDR3 DNA is TGTGCCAGCAGTTGGGACAGGTCGAAAGAGCAGTACTTC. Translating it yields CASSWDRSKEQYF.

CDR3 DNA: TGTGCCAGCAGTACTCTCGTGGGAAGTTCCTACGAGCAGTACTTC. The encoded protein is CASSTLVGSSYEQYF. The chain links TRBV27 to TRBJ2-7; unclear D gene. CDR3 size: 15 residues. V was clipped by 5 bases and J by 1 base, with 15 bases between them. The germline gives CDR1 MNHEY, CDR2 SMNVEV (reference sequence).

The chain joins TRBV27 to TRBJ2-2; no reliable D call. Germline values: CDR1 MNHEY, CDR2 SMNVEV (reference sequence). V shed 6 bases and J shed 1 base, with 15 bases lying between them. CDR3 length: 16 amino acids. The CDR3 coding sequence is TGTGCCAGCAGCTTAAACGGACGGATGAACACCGGGGAGCTGTTTTTT. Translated: CASSLNGRMNTGELFF.

This chain links TRBV2 with TRBJ2-2; D remains ambiguous. CDR1 is SNHLY and CDR2 is FYNNEI in the germline V gene. This CDR3 is built from 15 residues. V was shortened by 3 bases and J by 1 base, with 9 bases between the two germline ends. The CDR3 bases are TGTGCCAGCAGTGATGACTCCATGAACACCGGGGAGCTGTTTTTT. Encoded protein: CASSDDSMNTGELFF.

This chain links TRBV11-2 with TRBJ2-7, with D unresolved. Germline V gene lookup returns CDR1 SGHAT and CDR2 FQNNGV. V lost 3 bases to trimming and J lost 7 bases, with 16 bases between them. The CDR3 is 14 amino acids. CDR3 loop: CASSFIGYIFEQYF. The CDR3 DNA follows: TGTGCCAGCAGCTTTATAGGCTACATTTTTGAGCAGTACTTC. The full variable domain, its missing parts supplied by reference TRBV11-2 and TRBJ2-7, is EAGVAQSPRYKIIEKRQSVAFWCNPISGHATLYWYQQILGQGPKLLIQFQNNGVVDDSQLPKDRFSAERLKGVDSTLKIQPAKLEDSAVYLCASSFIGYIFEQYFGPGTRLTVT.

The V and J genes are TRBV2 and TRBJ2-5, with D possibly TRBD1 on 5 matching bases. The CDR3 totals 11 residues. CDR1 SNHLY and CDR2 FYNNEI come from the germline V gene. Trimming removed 5 bases at V and 13 bases at J, with 14 bases between. The CDR3 DNA reads as TGTGCCAGCAGTCTAGACAGATCAGGGTACTTC. It yields the protein CASSLDRSGYF.

The gene calls are TRBV28 and TRBJ1-5, with D maybe TRBD1 (6 bases). The CDR3 is made up of 15 amino acids. The germline V and J ends were trimmed by 7 bases and 7 bases, with 20 bases remaining between them. CDR1 is MDHEN and CDR2 is SYDVKM in the germline V gene. The CDR3 spells CASITVGGLWQPQHF. CDR3 nucleotides: TGTGCCAGCATTACTGTCGGGGGCCTATGGCAGCCCCAGCATTTT.